This is a list of T cell receptor beta chains from one sample in a study of T cells after yellow fever vaccination. MiXCR, run by TCRdb on the 5' RACE reads, gives a single entry per CDR3 protein. The sample shows hundreds of thousands of distinct CDR3 sequences, 8.1% of them seen only once. The sequences come from PBMCs, collected roughly 45 days after the first yellow fever vaccination. The receptors originated from a man younger than 30 who received the YFV17D yellow fever vaccine. The CDR3 runs from the conserved cysteine through the conserved F or W. Each record gives: J gene, CDR3 length, clone size, V gene, D gene, CDR3 DNA, CDR3 protein. D genes are given only for firm matches. Some rows mark clone size as missing; the rest say once, few, many or name a class of expanded clone.

j_call: TRBJ1-1; cdr3_length: 15; clone_size: .; v_call: TRBV18; d_call: TRBD1; cdr3_nt: TGTGCCAGCTCACCTCAGGGGACAGCTAACACTGAAGCTTTCTTT; cdr3_aa: CASSPQGTANTEAFF
j_call: TRBJ1-5; cdr3_length: 14; clone_size: few; v_call: TRBV6-1; d_call: TRBD1; cdr3_nt: TGTGCCAGCAGTCAATTTCGCGGGACAGGGATCCAGCATTTT; cdr3_aa: CASSQFRGTGIQHF
j_call: TRBJ1-3; cdr3_length: 16; clone_size: .; v_call: TRBV9; d_call: TRBD1; cdr3_nt: TGTGCCAGCAGCCCGCGGACAGGGTCGGGTGGAAACACCATATATTTT; cdr3_aa: CASSPRTGSGGNTIYF
j_call: TRBJ2-2; cdr3_length: 16; clone_size: .; v_call: TRBV5-4; d_call: TRBD2; cdr3_nt: TGTGCCAGCAGCCCCGCGGTCCACGGGGGGGCCGGGGAGCTGTTTTTT; cdr3_aa: CASSPAVHGGAGELFF
j_call: TRBJ2-5; cdr3_length: 15; clone_size: many; v_call: TRBV10-3; d_call: TRBD2; cdr3_nt: TGTGCCATCAGTGGACTAGCGGGGGGCGAAGAGACCCAGTACTTC; cdr3_aa: CAISGLAGGEETQYF
j_call: TRBJ2-1; cdr3_length: 15; clone_size: few; v_call: TRBV29-1; d_call: TRBD2; cdr3_nt: TGCAGCGCCTCGGGGACTAGCGGGGGGGATAATGAGCAGTTCTTC; cdr3_aa: CSASGTSGGDNEQFF
j_call: TRBJ2-3; cdr3_length: 14; clone_size: many; v_call: TRBV5-1; d_call: TRBD2; cdr3_nt: TGCGCCAGCAGAATTAGCGGGGGTACAGATACGCAGTATTTT; cdr3_aa: CASRISGGTDTQYF
j_call: TRBJ2-3; cdr3_length: 18; clone_size: many; v_call: TRBV11-2; d_call: TRBD2; cdr3_nt: TGTGCCAGCAGCTTAGAAGGGACTAGCGGGAGGAACATTAATACGCAGTATTTT; cdr3_aa: CASSLEGTSGRNINTQYF
j_call: TRBJ1-1; cdr3_length: 12; clone_size: few; v_call: TRBV2; d_call: .; cdr3_nt: TGTGCCAGCAGTCTGGGGAGAGAGGGGGCTTTCTTT; cdr3_aa: CASSLGREGAFF
j_call: TRBJ2-2; cdr3_length: 15; clone_size: many; v_call: TRBV3-1; d_call: TRBD1; cdr3_nt: TGTGCCAGCAGCCGGGACAGGGGGCGCACCGGGGAGCTGTTTTTT; cdr3_aa: CASSRDRGRTGELFF
j_call: TRBJ2-3; cdr3_length: 12; clone_size: few; v_call: TRBV7-6; d_call: .; cdr3_nt: TGTGCCAGCAGCTGGACTGGGTCCACGCAGTATTTT; cdr3_aa: CASSWTGSTQYF
j_call: TRBJ2-1; cdr3_length: 17; clone_size: few; v_call: TRBV29-1; d_call: TRBD2; cdr3_nt: TGCAGCGTTGATGGGGGGGCTAGCGGGGGCATAGGCAATGAGCAGTTCTTC; cdr3_aa: CSVDGGASGGIGNEQFF
j_call: TRBJ1-1; cdr3_length: 13; clone_size: few; v_call: TRBV7-9; d_call: TRBD1; cdr3_nt: TGTGCCAGCAGCTTCTACAGGGGAGGTGAAGCTTTCTTT; cdr3_aa: CASSFYRGGEAFF
j_call: TRBJ1-6; cdr3_length: 14; clone_size: .; v_call: TRBV20-1; d_call: .; cdr3_nt: TGCAGTGCTAGATTCCCAGGGTCTAATTCACCCCTCCACTTT; cdr3_aa: CSARFPGSNSPLHF
j_call: TRBJ1-5; cdr3_length: 16; clone_size: .; v_call: TRBV5-4; d_call: .; cdr3_nt: TGTGCCAGCAGCTTGGATGGGGCCTCTAGCAATCAGCCCCAGCATTTT; cdr3_aa: CASSLDGASSNQPQHF
j_call: TRBJ2-1; cdr3_length: 18; clone_size: few; v_call: TRBV27; d_call: .; cdr3_nt: TGTGCCAGCAGTCCTACTTGGACCCCTTATAGCTCCTACAATGAGCAGTTCTTC; cdr3_aa: CASSPTWTPYSSYNEQFF
j_call: TRBJ2-5; cdr3_length: 19; clone_size: medium-sized; v_call: TRBV4-1; d_call: .; cdr3_nt: TGCGCCAGCAGCCACCCCGGGCTTAGGGGGGGGGCGTTCCAAGAGACCCAGTACTTC; cdr3_aa: CASSHPGLRGGAFQETQYF
j_call: TRBJ2-3; cdr3_length: 16; clone_size: few; v_call: TRBV4-2; d_call: TRBD1; cdr3_nt: TGTGCCAGCAGCCAGACAGGACAGGGATGGTCGGATACGCAGTATTTT; cdr3_aa: CASSQTGQGWSDTQYF
j_call: TRBJ1-2; cdr3_length: 14; clone_size: few; v_call: TRBV4-1; d_call: .; cdr3_nt: TGCGCCAGCAGCCGCCTGGGGGATCGCTATGGCTACACCTTC; cdr3_aa: CASSRLGDRYGYTF
j_call: TRBJ1-5; cdr3_length: 14; clone_size: many; v_call: TRBV7-2; d_call: .; cdr3_nt: TGTGCCAGCAGCTTAGGGAGGGGCGGGCAGCCCCAGCATTTT; cdr3_aa: CASSLGRGGQPQHF
j_call: TRBJ2-1; cdr3_length: 14; clone_size: .; v_call: TRBV28; d_call: .; cdr3_nt: TGTGCCAGCAGTAGAGGGATGGTGGGCAATGAGCAGTTCTTC; cdr3_aa: CASSRGMVGNEQFF
j_call: TRBJ1-5; cdr3_length: 13; clone_size: .; v_call: TRBV12-3/TRBV12-4; d_call: .; cdr3_nt: TGTGCCAGCAGTTTTAAAGGGTCAGAGCCCCAGCATTTT; cdr3_aa: CASSFKGSEPQHF
j_call: TRBJ2-1; cdr3_length: 13; clone_size: .; v_call: TRBV7-2; d_call: .; cdr3_nt: TGTGCCAGCAGCTTAGGTTGGGGCGGGGAGCAGTTCTTC; cdr3_aa: CASSLGWGGEQFF
j_call: TRBJ1-1; cdr3_length: 14; clone_size: many; v_call: TRBV5-1; d_call: .; cdr3_nt: TGCGCCAGCAGCTTTGGGGGTGTGAACACTGAAGCTTTCTTT; cdr3_aa: CASSFGGVNTEAFF
j_call: TRBJ2-1; cdr3_length: 14; clone_size: many; v_call: TRBV20-1; d_call: TRBD2; cdr3_nt: TGCAGTGCTAGACCCCCCGGGGGGATCCATGAGCAGTTCTTC; cdr3_aa: CSARPPGGIHEQFF
j_call: TRBJ2-6; cdr3_length: 15; clone_size: few; v_call: TRBV5-4; d_call: .; cdr3_nt: TGTGCCAGCAGCTTATCTGCCCCTGGGGCCAACGTCCTGACTTTC; cdr3_aa: CASSLSAPGANVLTF
j_call: TRBJ2-5; cdr3_length: 19; clone_size: few; v_call: TRBV19; d_call: TRBD1; cdr3_nt: TGTGCCAGTAGTCTTCCGACAGGGGCTCCTCCGTCAGATTTGGAGACCCAGTACTTC; cdr3_aa: CASSLPTGAPPSDLETQYF
j_call: TRBJ1-1; cdr3_length: 15; clone_size: .; v_call: TRBV7-9; d_call: TRBD1; cdr3_nt: TGTGCCAGCAGCGATAACAGGGGGCTGAGCACTGAAGCTTTCTTT; cdr3_aa: CASSDNRGLSTEAFF
j_call: TRBJ1-2; cdr3_length: 12; clone_size: many; v_call: TRBV5-1; d_call: .; cdr3_nt: TGCGCCAGCAGCTCCGGGACATATGGCTACACCTTC; cdr3_aa: CASSSGTYGYTF
j_call: TRBJ1-5; cdr3_length: 14; clone_size: few; v_call: TRBV7-9; d_call: TRBD1; cdr3_nt: TGTGCCAGCAGCCTCGGGACAGGCGATCAGCCCCAGCATTTT; cdr3_aa: CASSLGTGDQPQHF
j_call: TRBJ2-1; cdr3_length: 13; clone_size: .; v_call: TRBV20-1; d_call: TRBD1; cdr3_nt: TGCAGTGCCACGGGACAGCCCTACAATGAGCAGTTCTTC; cdr3_aa: CSATGQPYNEQFF
j_call: TRBJ1-1; cdr3_length: 14; clone_size: .; v_call: TRBV7-6; d_call: .; cdr3_nt: TGTGCCAGCAGCCTGGGACATTTGAACACTGAAGCTTTCTTT; cdr3_aa: CASSLGHLNTEAFF
j_call: TRBJ2-3; cdr3_length: 14; clone_size: .; v_call: TRBV2; d_call: TRBD2; cdr3_nt: TGTGCCAGGGGCACTAGCGGGGGGGCCTCTACGCAGTATTTT; cdr3_aa: CARGTSGGASTQYF
j_call: TRBJ2-7; cdr3_length: 16; clone_size: few; v_call: TRBV6-5; d_call: .; cdr3_nt: TGTGCCAGCAGTTACTCTACGGGGTTAGGCTCCTACGAGCAGTACTTC; cdr3_aa: CASSYSTGLGSYEQYF
j_call: TRBJ2-5; cdr3_length: 13; clone_size: .; v_call: TRBV7-2; d_call: .; cdr3_nt: TGTGCCAGCGGACCCGGGGAAATAAAGACCCAGTACTTC; cdr3_aa: CASGPGEIKTQYF